The sample holds one count of the clone carrying this T cell receptor (beta chain). These data come from a study of shared clonotypes between healthy human individuals. The CDR3 consists of 17 residues. V was clipped by 2 bases and J by 1 base; unmatched bases: 6. Germline V gene lookup returns CDR1 SGHRS and CDR2 YFSETQ. This table comes from immunoSEQ multiplex PCR, and its TCRdb copy is limited to in-frame clones, with some not included. The sample contains millions of clones, 85% to 95% of which appear only once. J is TRBJ2-1 and V is TRBV5-1, with 10 bases fitting TRBD2. Sequencing input: naive CD4+ T cells from PBMCs. The subset: CD45RA+ positively selected. This sequence was found in a man younger than 35 in good health. Some clones in this sample may be carry-over from other donors' samples. The CDR3 nucleotides are TGCGCCAGCAGCTTTCAAGCGGGAGGGCCGTCCTACAATGAGCAGTTCTTC. Translated: CASSFQAGGPSYNEQFF.